This is a list of T cell receptor beta chains from one sample in a study of cytomegalovirus exposure and HLA in healthy donors. The table came from immunoSEQ multiplex PCR; TCRdb's copy has only in-frame clones and leaves some out. The table records approximately 200,000 clones, roughly 88% of them present only once. Sequencing input: PBMCs. The receptors here all came from a woman between 18 and 29 years old in good health and CMV-seronegative. Each CDR3 is given with its conserved first and last residue. The D gene is left open where the match is weak.

TRBV27,TRBJ2-7,TRBD1,CASSPGQGVFYEQYF,TGTGCCAGCAGCCCCGGACAGGGGGTATTCTACGAGCAGTACTTC
TRBV9,TRBJ2-3,TRBD2,CASSVGTSGLTDTQYF,TGTGCCAGCAGCGTCGGGACTAGCGGATTAACAGATACGCAGTATTTT
TRBV7-3,TRBJ2-3,TRBD1,CASSTGQGGKTDTQYF,TGTGCCAGCAGCACGGGACAGGGGGGGAAAACAGATACGCAGTATTTT
TRBV5-6,TRBJ1-2,-,CASSPDTRYGYTF,TGTGCCAGCAGCCCGGACACCCGCTATGGCTACACCTTC
TRBV4-1,TRBJ1-2,-,CASSHHRRDSGRTAIGYTF,TGCGCCAGCAGCCATCATAGGAGGGATTCCGGACGGACGGCGATTGGCTACACCTTC
TRBV6-1,TRBJ1-2,-,CASSEQDYGYTF,TGTGCCAGCAGTGAACAGGACTATGGCTACACCTTC
TRBV30,TRBJ2-7,TRBD2,CAWSLGGSGVNEQYF,TGTGCCTGGAGTTTGGGGGGGTCAGGTGTCAACGAGCAGTACTTC
TRBV7-9,TRBJ2-2,TRBD1,CASSRTGEGELFF,TGTGCCAGCAGCCGTACAGGGGAAGGGGAGCTGTTTTTT
TRBV5-5,TRBJ2-1,-,CASTPLQGSYEQFF,TGTGCCAGCACCCCGCTTCAGGGGTCCTATGAGCAGTTCTTC
TRBV28,TRBJ2-5,-,CASSYRGGGWTQYF,TGTGCCAGCAGCTACAGGGGGGGCGGTTGGACCCAGTACTTC